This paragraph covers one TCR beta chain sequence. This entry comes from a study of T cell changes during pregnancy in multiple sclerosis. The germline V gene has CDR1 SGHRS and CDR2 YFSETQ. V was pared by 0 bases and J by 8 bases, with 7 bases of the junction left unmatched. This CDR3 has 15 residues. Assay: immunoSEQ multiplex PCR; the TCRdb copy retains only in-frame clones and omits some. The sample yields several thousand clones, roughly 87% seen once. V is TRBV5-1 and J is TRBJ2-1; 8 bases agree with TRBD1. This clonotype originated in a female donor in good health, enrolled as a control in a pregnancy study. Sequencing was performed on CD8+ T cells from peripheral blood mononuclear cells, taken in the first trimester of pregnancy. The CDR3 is CASSLASGGFDEQFF. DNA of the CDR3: TGCGCCAGCAGCTTGGCCTCAGGGGGCTTCGATGAGCAGTTCTTC.